These 23 T cell receptor beta chains were sequenced from one sample in a study of radiotherapy plus CTLA-4 blockade in lung cancer (dated by TCRdb to the late 2010s). Receptor amplification or capture employed the immunoSEQ multiplex PCR assay. In its TCRdb copy, this immuneACCESS table keeps in-frame sequences only and misses some clones. Where compared with another copy, unresolved V genes explain less than half of these, and the others have no known cause. The table for this sample lists 75,000 to 100,000 clones; approximately 72% of them were counted only once. 2.5% to 3% of the sample is held by the ten biggest clonotypes. Here the sequenced sample was peripheral blood, taken from a patient treated with radiotherapy plus ipilimumab. The receptors were gathered from a human donor with non-small cell lung cancer who had a partial response to radiotherapy plus ipilimumab. Some clones in this sample may be carry-over from other donors' samples.

This sequence joins TRBV4-1 and TRBJ1-2; no reliable D call. CDR1 MGHRA and CDR2 YSYEKL come from the germline V gene. The CDR3 has 14 residues. V was pared by 0 bases and J by 4 bases, with 9 bases between. DNA for the CDR3: TGCGCCAGCAGCCAAGATCGGAGCCCCTATGGCTACACCTTC. Translated, it gives CASSQDRSPYGYTF.

This clone was seen a few times. The chain uses TRBV5-1 and TRBJ2-1, with 10 bases that match TRBD1. The V segment lost 4 bases and the J segment 10 bases; nucleotides outside the gene matches: 11. Germline V gene sequence: CDR1 SGHRS, CDR2 YFSETQ. CDR3 size: 15 residues. The CDR3 sequence: CASSTVPGQGREQFF. CDR3 DNA sequence: TGCGCCAGCAGCACGGTCCCGGGACAGGGGCGGGAGCAGTTCTTC.

This sequence joins TRBV19 and TRBJ1-1; unclear D gene. The length of the CDR3 is 16 residues. Germline CDR1 is LNHDA and CDR2 is SQIVND (reference sequence). Trimming left V 3 bases short and J 0 bases short, with 14 bases between. The CDR3: CASSIFSGRVNTEAFF. The CDR3 nucleotides are TGTGCCAGTAGTATCTTCTCGGGGAGGGTGAACACTGAAGCTTTCTTT.

This chain connects TRBV15 to TRBJ1-1; the D gene is possibly TRBD1 (5 bases). CDR1 is LNHNV, CDR2 YYDKDF, per germline (reference sequence). Trimming shortened V by 0 bases and J by 8 bases, and 10 bases separated the two germline ends. CDR3 length equals 13 residues. For the CDR3, the DNA is TGTGCCACCAGCAGAGATTCACAGGCGGAAGCTTTCTTT. Its translation is CATSRDSQAEAFF.

A few counts support this clone. The chain carries TRBV19 and TRBJ1-4; TRBD1 aligns across 7 bases. The CDR3 extends over 14 amino acids. V was pared by 6 bases and J by 5 bases, with 6 bases of the junction left unmatched. In germline, CDR1 is LNHDA, CDR2 SQIVND (reference sequence). CDR3 bases: TGTGCCAGTAGCGGGACAGCGCTCAATGAAAAACTGTTTTTT. Its protein product is CASSGTALNEKLFF.

A note on this clone: The sample carries other DNA sequences with the same CDR3. The chain uses TRBV23-1 and TRBJ1-2; D gene unclear. TRBV23-1 is an open reading frame, and its role is uncertain. The CDR3 covers 13 residues. V shed 3 bases and J shed 8 bases, with 13 bases lying between them. The CDR3 nucleotides read TGCGCCAGCAGTCATTCCCCGCCGCGGGGCTACACCTTC. This sequence encodes CASSHSPPRGYTF.

Only one count was recorded for this clone. J is TRBJ1-5 and V is TRBV2; D possibly corresponds to TRBD1 (5 bases). CDR1 is SNHLY and CDR2 is FYNNEI in the germline V gene. The CDR3 consists of 13 residues. The V end lost 8 bases, the J end lost 3 bases, and 11 bases lay between the germline ends. The CDR3 spells CASRGSFNQPQHF. For the CDR3, the DNA is TGTGCCAGCCGGGGGTCCTTCAATCAGCCCCAGCATTTT.

This clone has only one observation. Other DNA sequences in this sample translate to the same CDR3. The chain has TRBV11-2 and TRBJ1-4; D call uncertain. Germline assignment: CDR1 SGHAT and CDR2 FQNNGV. The CDR3 is 13 residues long. Between the trimmed V and J ends, which lost 2 bases and 8 bases, there was a span of 9 bases. The CDR3 coding sequence is TGTGCCAGCAGCTTACCAGCGCGGGAAAAACTGTTTTTT. Translating gives CASSLPAREKLFF.

V is TRBV6-1 and J is TRBJ1-2; D uncertain. This CDR3 has 15 amino acids. Trimming pared 0 bases from V and 7 bases from J, leaving 15 bases between. CDR1 and CDR2 (germline): MNHNS, SASEGT. CDR3 sequence: CASSEAIGVRVGYTF. In DNA form, the CDR3 reads TGTGCCAGCAGTGAAGCGATCGGCGTTCGGGTTGGCTACACCTTC.

The J gene is TRBJ1-5, the V gene TRBV28, with TRBD1 as a possible D gene (6 bases). The ends were cut back, 8 bases at V and 7 bases at J, with 15 bases in the middle. The CDR3 runs to 13 residues. CDR1 MDHEN and CDR2 SYDVKM come from the germline V gene. The CDR3, as DNA: TGTGCCAGCTTGCGGGGGCCCCGGCAGCCCCAGCATTTT. Protein product: CASLRGPRQPQHF.

V is TRBV6-5 and J is TRBJ2-7; 7 bases agree with TRBD2. This CDR3 contains 14 residues. V lost 5 bases and J lost 3; bases outside the gene matches: 7. Germline-derived CDR1 and CDR2 are MNHEY and SVGAGI. Here the CDR3 reads CASSGGDQGYEQYF. DNA for the CDR3: TGTGCCAGCAGTGGGGGGGACCAGGGCTACGAGCAGTACTTC.

The chain employs TRBV5-6 and TRBJ2-2, with a tentative D call TRBD2 (5 bases). CDR3 length equals 16 residues. Trimming removed 5 bases from V and 0 bases from J, with 14 bases in between. The germline gives CDR1 SGHDT, CDR2 YYEEEE. The CDR3 nucleotides are TGTGCCAGCAGGTCTTTCGGGGTATCGAACACCGGGGAGCTGTTTTTT. It specifies CASRSFGVSNTGELFF.

The V and J genes are TRBV6-5 and TRBJ1-1; no clear D gene. The germline V and J ends were trimmed by 2 bases and 5 bases, with 12 bases remaining between them. This CDR3 contains 14 residues. CDR1 and CDR2 (germline): MNHEY, SVGAGI. The DNA of the CDR3 is TGTGCCAGCAGTTACGGGGTAGGGAGGACTGAAGCTTTCTTT. This sequence encodes CASSYGVGRTEAFF.

This clone was recorded once. J is TRBJ2-7 and V is TRBV27; maybe TRBD1 (6 bases). This CDR3 contains 15 residues. Deletions cut 7 bases from V and 4 bases from J, with 20 bases between. Germline values: CDR1 MNHEY, CDR2 SMNVEV (reference sequence). Here the CDR3 DNA reads TGTGCCAGCAAAGCGTGGGGACATGGAACGTACGAGCAGTACTTC. Protein: CASKAWGHGTYEQYF.

The CDR3: CASSLKTGDGYTF. The CDR3 DNA is TGTGCCAGCTCACTCAAGACAGGAGATGGCTACACCTTC. The chain joins TRBV18 to TRBJ1-2; tentatively, D is TRBD1 (6 bases). The V gene's germline CDR1 is KGHSH and CDR2 LQKENI. Deletions cut 4 bases from V and 6 bases from J, with 12 bases between. This CDR3 is 13 amino acids long.

The CDR3 is CASSPRQSSSYEQYF. The CDR3 DNA follows: TGTGCCAGCAGCCCCCGACAGAGTAGCTCCTACGAGCAGTACTTC. The chain links TRBV28 to TRBJ2-7; D possibly corresponds to TRBD1 (5 bases). The CDR3 contains 15 residues. The V end was cut by 6 bases, the J end by 0 bases, with 15 bases between. Germline CDR1 and CDR2: MDHEN and SYDVKM.

The chain has TRBV27 and TRBJ2-7; 8 bases align to TRBD2. The germline gives CDR1 MNHEY, CDR2 SMNVEV (reference sequence). This CDR3 comprises 15 residues. The junction had 9 bases not matched to a gene; V was cut back by 4 bases and J by 4 bases. CDR3 region: CASSWASGLHYEQYF. The CDR3 DNA reads TGTGCCAGCAGTTGGGCTAGCGGGCTACATTACGAGCAGTACTTC.

The rearrangement joins TRBV15 to TRBJ1-4; TRBD1 is a possible D gene (6 bases). V lost 2 bases to trimming and J lost 4 bases, with 17 bases between them. The V gene's germline CDR1 is LNHNV and CDR2 YYDKDF (reference sequence). The CDR3 covers 17 residues. In DNA form, the CDR3 reads TGTGCCACCAGCAGATCGCGGAACAGGGACATTAATGAAAAACTGTTTTTT. This codes for CATSRSRNRDINEKLFF.

The rearrangement links TRBV28 to TRBJ1-2; D unresolved. Deletions cut 2 bases from V and 7 bases from J, with 8 bases between. Germline V gene sequence: CDR1 MDHEN, CDR2 SYDVKM. This CDR3 comprises 12 residues. DNA of the CDR3: TGTGCCAGCAGTTTAGGTCAGTTTGGCTACACCTTC. This gives the protein CASSLGQFGYTF.

This chain uses TRBV27 with TRBJ2-7, with D possibly being TRBD1 (5 bases). The germline V gene encodes CDR1 MNHEY and CDR2 SMNVEV (reference sequence). CDR3 length: 17 residues. Trimming took off 6 bases at V and 2 bases at J, with 23 bases between the two ends. The CDR3: CASSRSLITTVAYEQYF. The CDR3 bases are TGTGCCAGCAGCCGCTCCCTCATCACGACAGTGGCCTACGAGCAGTACTTC.

The chain's CDR3 is CASSQEGTSWNEQFF. The CDR3 DNA reads as TGTGCCAGCAGCCAGGAAGGGACTAGCTGGAATGAGCAGTTCTTC. The chain recombines TRBV5-4 with TRBJ2-1; 9 nucleotides line up with TRBD2. The CDR3 extends over 15 amino acids. V lost 4 bases and J lost 7; bases outside the gene matches: 9. The germline CDR1 and CDR2 sequences are SGHNT and YYREEE (reference sequence).

The V call is TRBV29-1, the J call TRBJ2-5; 7 bases agree with TRBD1. From germline, CDR1 is SQVTM and CDR2 ANQGSEA. The CDR3 runs 12 residues. The J segment lost 5 bases and the V segment lost 6 bases, leaving 6 bases of the junction unmatched. For the CDR3, the DNA is TGCAGCGTGCAGACAGGGCGCGAGACCCAGTACTTC. Protein product: CSVQTGRETQYF.

In this sample, this clone turned up a few times. J is TRBJ1-3 and V is TRBV18; 9 nucleotides match TRBD1. The J segment lost 4 bases and the V segment lost 2 bases, leaving 6 bases of the junction unmatched. There are 16 residues in the CDR3. The germline V gene has CDR1 KGHSH and CDR2 LQKENI. Written as DNA, the CDR3 is TGTGCCAGCTCACCAGTAACAGGGGGCGCGGGAAACACCATATATTTT. This codes for CASSPVTGGAGNTIYF.